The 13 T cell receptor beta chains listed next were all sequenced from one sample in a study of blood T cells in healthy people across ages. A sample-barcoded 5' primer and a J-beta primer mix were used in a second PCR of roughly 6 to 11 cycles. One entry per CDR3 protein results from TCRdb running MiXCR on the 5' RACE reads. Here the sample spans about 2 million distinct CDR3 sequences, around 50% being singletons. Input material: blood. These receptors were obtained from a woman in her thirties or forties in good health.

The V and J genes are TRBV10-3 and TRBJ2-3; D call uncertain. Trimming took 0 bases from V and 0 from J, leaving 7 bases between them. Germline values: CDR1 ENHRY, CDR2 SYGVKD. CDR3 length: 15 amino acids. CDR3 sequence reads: CAISESGPSTDTQYF. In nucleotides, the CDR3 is TGTGCCATCAGTGAGTCAGGGCCTAGCACAGATACGCAGTATTTT.

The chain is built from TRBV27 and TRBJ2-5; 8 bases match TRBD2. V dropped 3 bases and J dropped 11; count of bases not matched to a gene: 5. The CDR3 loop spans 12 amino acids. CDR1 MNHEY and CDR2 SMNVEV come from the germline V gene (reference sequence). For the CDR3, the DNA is TGTGCCAGCAGTTTTTTGCGGGAGGAGCAGTACTTC. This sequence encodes CASSFLREEQYF.

This CDR3 reads CASRLQLGVLSTDTQYF. In DNA, the CDR3 is TGTGCCAGCAGATTACAACTAGGGGTCCTTAGCACAGATACGCAGTATTTT. This chain uses TRBV7-2 with TRBJ2-3; possibly TRBD1 or TRBD2 for D (5 bases each). The germline V gene encodes CDR1 SGHTA and CDR2 FQGNSA. CDR3 size: 17 residues. The V gene lost 6 bases and the J gene lost 0 bases, with 19 bases spanning the gap.

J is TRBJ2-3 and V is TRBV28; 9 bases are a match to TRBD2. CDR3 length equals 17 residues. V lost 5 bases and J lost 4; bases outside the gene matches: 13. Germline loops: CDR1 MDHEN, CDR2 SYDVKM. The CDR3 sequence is CASSLPSGGGASDTQYF. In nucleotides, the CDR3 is TGTGCCAGCAGTCTGCCCTCCGGCGGGGGGGCCTCAGATACGCAGTATTTT. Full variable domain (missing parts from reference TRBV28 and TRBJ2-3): DVKVTQSSRYLVKRTGEKVFLECVQDMDHENMFWYRQDPGLGLRLIYFSYDVKMKEKGDIPEGYSVSREKKERFSLILESASTNQTSMYLCASSLPSGGGASDTQYFGPGTRLTVL.

DNA of the CDR3: TGTGCCAGCAGTTACGGGACTAGCGCAGGGGACGAGCAGTACTTC. Amino acids: CASSYGTSAGDEQYF. The V call is TRBV6-2 or TRBV6-3, the J call TRBJ2-7; TRBD2 agrees at 10 bases. This CDR3 comprises 15 residues. Germline values: CDR1 MNHEY, CDR2 SVGEGT. Trimming removed 2 bases from V and 5 bases from J; junction bases left unmatched: 6.

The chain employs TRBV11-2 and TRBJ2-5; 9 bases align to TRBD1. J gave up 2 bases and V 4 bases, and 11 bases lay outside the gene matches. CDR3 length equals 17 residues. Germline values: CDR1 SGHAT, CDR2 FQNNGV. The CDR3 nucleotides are TGTGCCAGCAGCTCCTTCGCCGGGACAGGGAGACAAGAGACCCAGTACTTC. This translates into CASSSFAGTGRQETQYF.

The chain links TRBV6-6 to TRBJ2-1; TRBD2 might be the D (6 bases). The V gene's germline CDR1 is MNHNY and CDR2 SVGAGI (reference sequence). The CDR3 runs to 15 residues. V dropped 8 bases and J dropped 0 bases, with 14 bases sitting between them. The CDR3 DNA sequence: TGTGCCAGCGGATTAGCGGAAAGCTCCTACAATGAGCAGTTCTTC. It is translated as CASGLAESSYNEQFF.

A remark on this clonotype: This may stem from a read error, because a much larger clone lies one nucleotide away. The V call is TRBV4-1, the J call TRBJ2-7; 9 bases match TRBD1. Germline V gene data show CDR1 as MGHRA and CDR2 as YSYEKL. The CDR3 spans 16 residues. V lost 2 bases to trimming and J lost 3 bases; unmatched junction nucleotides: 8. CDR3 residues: CASSQSRTGAIYEQYF. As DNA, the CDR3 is TGCGCCAGCAGCCAATCGCGGACAGGGGCGATCTACGAGCAGTACTTC.

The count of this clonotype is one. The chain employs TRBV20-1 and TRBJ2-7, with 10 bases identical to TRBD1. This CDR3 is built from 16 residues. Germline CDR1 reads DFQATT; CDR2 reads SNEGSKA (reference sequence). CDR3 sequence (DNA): TGCAGCGGCCCAAAGCCCGGGACAGGGGTGTCCTACGAGCAGTACTTC. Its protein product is CSGPKPGTGVSYEQYF.

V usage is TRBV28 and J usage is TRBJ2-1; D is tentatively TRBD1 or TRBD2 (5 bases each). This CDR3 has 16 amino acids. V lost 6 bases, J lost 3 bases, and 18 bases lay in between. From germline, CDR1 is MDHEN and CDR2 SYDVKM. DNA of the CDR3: TGTGCCAGCAGCCTTGGGGGTATCCCTCACTACAATGAGCAGTTCTTC. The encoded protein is CASSLGGIPHYNEQFF.

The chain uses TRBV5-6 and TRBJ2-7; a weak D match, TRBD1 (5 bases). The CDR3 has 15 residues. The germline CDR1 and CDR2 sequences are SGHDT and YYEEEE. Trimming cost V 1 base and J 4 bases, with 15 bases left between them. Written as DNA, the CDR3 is TGTGCCAGCAGCTTGATTTTGGACATGGGTTACGAGCAGTACTTC. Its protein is CASSLILDMGYEQYF.

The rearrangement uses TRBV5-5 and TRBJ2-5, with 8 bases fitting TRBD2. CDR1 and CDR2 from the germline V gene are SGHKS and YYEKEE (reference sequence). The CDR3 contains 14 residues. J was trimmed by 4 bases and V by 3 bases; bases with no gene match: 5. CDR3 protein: CASSSIAGGETQYF. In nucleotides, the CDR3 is TGTGCCAGCAGCTCCATTGCGGGGGGAGAGACCCAGTACTTC.

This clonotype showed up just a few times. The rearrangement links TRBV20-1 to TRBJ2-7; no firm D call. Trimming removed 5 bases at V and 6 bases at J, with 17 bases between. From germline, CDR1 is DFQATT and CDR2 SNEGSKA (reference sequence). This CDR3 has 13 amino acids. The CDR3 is CSADQVVSGEQYF. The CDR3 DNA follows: TGCAGTGCTGACCAGGTGGTCAGTGGCGAGCAGTACTTC.